The 14 T cell receptor beta chains listed next were all sequenced from one sample in a study of blood T cell repertoires in COVID-19. Clones were sequenced by immunoSEQ multiplex PCR, and TCRdb holds only the in-frame ones, with some missing. The sample contains tens of thousands of clones, approximately 80% of which appear only once. The specimen sequenced was peripheral blood. All receptors come from a man aged 55 to 69 with acute or convalescent COVID-19.

The chain combines TRBV9 with TRBJ2-2, with a tentative D call TRBD2 (7 bases). The germline CDR1 and CDR2 sequences are SGDLS and YYNGEE. CDR3 length equals 16 residues. V shed 1 base and J shed 4 bases, with 14 bases lying between them. The CDR3, as DNA: TGTGCCAGCAGCGTAAGGGGCGGGGGCGGCACCGGGGAGCTGTTTTTT. This translates into CASSVRGGGGTGELFF.

The chain joins TRBV10-1 to TRBJ2-3, with TRBD2 matching 10 bases. The V and J ends lost 3 bases and 3 bases, in that order; junction bases with no gene match: 3. The CDR3 loop spans 15 amino acids. Germline V lookup: CDR1 WNHNN, CDR2 SYGVQD (reference sequence). CDR3 amino acids: CASSDPAGGTDTQYF. Written as DNA, the CDR3 is TGCGCCAGCAGTGACCCAGCGGGGGGGACAGATACGCAGTATTTT.

The chain joins TRBV7-3 to TRBJ1-1; D is unclear. Per germline, CDR1 SGHTA and CDR2 FQGTGA. With 1 base removed from V and 4 bases from J, the gap between germline ends came to 10 bases. The CDR3 covers 14 residues. The CDR3 here is CASSLNLPGTEAFF. CDR3 sequence (DNA): TGTGCCAGCAGCTTAAACCTGCCGGGCACTGAAGCTTTCTTT.

The rearrangement joins TRBV5-5 to TRBJ1-1; 9 bases line up with TRBD1. The ends lost 0 bases at V and 4 bases at J; junction bases unmatched: 4. This CDR3 is built from 15 residues. Germline V gene lookup returns CDR1 SGHKS and CDR2 YYEKEE (reference sequence). CDR3: CASSLGRTGATEAFF. The CDR3 DNA sequence: TGTGCCAGCAGCTTGGGGCGGACAGGGGCCACTGAAGCTTTCTTT.

The CDR3 sequence: CASSPGGTYEQYF. The CDR3 DNA reads TGCGCCAGCAGCCCCGGGGGTACCTACGAGCAGTACTTC. V usage is TRBV5-1 and J usage is TRBJ2-7, with D perhaps matching TRBD2 (6 bases). Germline V gene sequence: CDR1 SGHRS, CDR2 YFSETQ. Trimming removed 4 bases at V and 2 bases at J, with 10 bases between. This CDR3 region has 13 residues. Full variable domain (missing parts from reference TRBV5-1 and TRBJ2-7): KAGVTQTPRYLIKTRGQQVTLSCSPISGHRSVSWYQQTPGQGLQFLFEYFSETQRNKGNFPGRFSGRQFSNSRSEMNVSTLELGDSALYLCASSPGGTYEQYFGPGTRLTVT.

The rearrangement uses TRBV30 and TRBJ2-7, with D unresolved. CDR3 length: 11 amino acids. V was clipped by 2 bases and J by 2 bases, with 4 bases between them. Looked up from germline, CDR1 is GTSNPN and CDR2 is SVGIG (reference sequence). The CDR3 loop reads CAWSPAYEQYF. CDR3 nucleotides: TGTGCCTGGAGTCCAGCCTACGAGCAGTACTTC.

This clone was recorded only once. The rearrangement uses TRBV11-2 and TRBJ2-7; tentative D call: TRBD2 (5 bases). The CDR3 has 12 amino acids. Trimming left V 5 bases short and J 5 bases short, with 10 bases between. Germline CDR1 and CDR2: SGHAT and FQNNGV. The CDR3 DNA follows: TGTGCCAGCAGCACCCGAGGGCACGAGCAGTACTTC. Translating gives CASSTRGHEQYF.

The chain uses TRBV29-1 and TRBJ1-2, with 7 nucleotides matching TRBD1. V shed 5 bases and J 8 bases; nucleotides not matched to a gene: 11. Germline CDR1 SQVTM, CDR2 ANQGSEA. This CDR3 is built from 13 residues. The CDR3 protein is CSVRATGAAGYTF. For the CDR3, the DNA is TGCAGCGTTAGAGCTACAGGGGCGGCGGGCTACACCTTC.

The V call is TRBV19, the J call TRBJ1-5; 7 bases match TRBD1. The CDR3 totals 17 residues. Germline V lookup: CDR1 LNHDA, CDR2 SQIVND (reference sequence). V was clipped by 3 bases and J by 1 base; unmatched bases: 9. The CDR3 here is CASSMKTGARSNQPQHF. The CDR3 DNA reads as TGTGCCAGTAGTATGAAAACAGGGGCTAGGAGCAATCAGCCCCAGCATTTT.

The rearrangement links TRBV7-2 to TRBJ1-5; D is uncertain. The CDR3 is 15 residues long. CDR1 is SGHTA, CDR2 FQGNSA, per germline. V lost 1 base to trimming and J lost 6 bases, with 13 bases between them. CDR3: CASSLERLQSQPQHF. The CDR3 region has the DNA TGTGCCAGCAGCTTAGAGAGGCTTCAAAGTCAGCCCCAGCATTTT.

J is TRBJ1-2 and V is TRBV19; TRBD1 might be the D (5 bases). The germline gives CDR1 LNHDA, CDR2 SQIVND (reference sequence). V was clipped by 3 bases and J by 6 bases, with 11 bases between them. The length of the CDR3 is 13 residues. As DNA, the CDR3 is TGTGCCAGTAGTATGGAGGGGCGCAATGGCTACACCTTC. Protein product: CASSMEGRNGYTF.

The chain has TRBV29-1 and TRBJ1-2; the D is unclear. The germline V and J ends were trimmed by 0 bases and 1 base, with 12 bases remaining between them. Germline CDR1 SQVTM, CDR2 ANQGSEA. The CDR3 runs to 15 residues. For the CDR3, the DNA is TGCAGCGTTGAAGATCGAGGCCAGATTAACTATGGCTACACCTTC. It translates to CSVEDRGQINYGYTF.

The V gene is TRBV27, the J gene TRBJ2-1; a possible D gene is TRBD1 (6 bases). Germline assignment: CDR1 MNHEY and CDR2 SMNVEV (reference sequence). V was shortened by 5 bases and J by 1 base, with 12 bases between the two germline ends. This CDR3 is 15 amino acids long. CDR3 nucleotide sequence: TGTGCCAGCAGTACTCCCCAGGGGTCCTACAATGAGCAGTTCTTC. Translated, it gives CASSTPQGSYNEQFF.

This sequence joins TRBV30 and TRBJ1-6; a possible D gene is TRBD1 (5 bases). The CDR3 totals 16 residues. V was pared by 6 bases and J by 1 base, with 16 bases between. The germline gives CDR1 GTSNPN, CDR2 SVGIG (reference sequence). This CDR3 is CACSTQGTSYNSPLHF. CDR3 in DNA: TGTGCCTGTTCCACCCAGGGTACATCCTATAATTCACCCCTCCACTTT.